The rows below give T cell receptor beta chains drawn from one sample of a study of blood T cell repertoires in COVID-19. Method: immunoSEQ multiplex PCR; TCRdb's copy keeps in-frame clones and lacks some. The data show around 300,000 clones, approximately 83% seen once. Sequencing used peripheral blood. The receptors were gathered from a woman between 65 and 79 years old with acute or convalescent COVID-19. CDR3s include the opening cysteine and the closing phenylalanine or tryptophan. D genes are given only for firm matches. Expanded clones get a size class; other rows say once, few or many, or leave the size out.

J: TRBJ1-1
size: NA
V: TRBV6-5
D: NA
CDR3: CASNEGGAGAFF
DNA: TGTGCCAGCAACGAGGGGGGGGCGGGGGCTTTCTTT

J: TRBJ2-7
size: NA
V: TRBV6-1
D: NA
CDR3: CASSEVGRSYEQYF
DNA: TGTGCCAGCAGTGAAGTAGGCAGGTCCTACGAGCAGTACTTC

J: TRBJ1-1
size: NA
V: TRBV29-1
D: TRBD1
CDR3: CSADRATEAFF
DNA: TGCAGCGCGGACAGGGCCACTGAAGCTTTCTTT

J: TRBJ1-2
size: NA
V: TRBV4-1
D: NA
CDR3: CASSMTENYGYTF
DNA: TGCGCCAGTAGCATGACGGAGAACTATGGCTACACCTTC

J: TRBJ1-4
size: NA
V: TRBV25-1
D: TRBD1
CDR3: CASSPHRGLNEKLFF
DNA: TGTGCCAGCAGTCCCCACAGGGGCCTAAATGAAAAACTGTTTTTT

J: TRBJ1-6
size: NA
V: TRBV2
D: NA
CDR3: CASREDSRYSPLHF
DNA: TGTGCCAGCAGAGAGGACAGCCGGTATTCACCCCTCCACTTT

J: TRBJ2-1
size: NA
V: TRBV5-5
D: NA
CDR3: CASSPGLDRYNEQFF
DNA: TGTGCCAGCAGCCCTGGCCTAGACAGATACAATGAGCAGTTCTTC

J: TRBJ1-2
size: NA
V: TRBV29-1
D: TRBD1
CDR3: CSVETGGAGYGYTF
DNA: TGCAGCGTTGAGACAGGGGGCGCGGGTTATGGCTACACCTTC

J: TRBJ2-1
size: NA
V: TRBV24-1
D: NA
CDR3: CATSDARGTYNEQFF
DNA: TGTGCCACCAGTGATGCTAGAGGCACCTACAATGAGCAGTTCTTC

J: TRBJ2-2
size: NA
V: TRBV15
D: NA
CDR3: CATSRDGLNTGELFF
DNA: TGTGCCACCAGCAGAGACGGACTTAACACCGGGGAGCTGTTTTTT

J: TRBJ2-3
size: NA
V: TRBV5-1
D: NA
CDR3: CASSFSSSTDTQYF
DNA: TGCGCCAGCAGCTTTTCTAGCTCCACAGATACGCAGTATTTT

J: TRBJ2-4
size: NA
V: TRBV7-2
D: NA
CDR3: CASSFQGGSAKNIQYF
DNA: TGTGCCAGCAGCTTTCAGGGTGGGTCGGCCAAAAACATTCAGTACTTC

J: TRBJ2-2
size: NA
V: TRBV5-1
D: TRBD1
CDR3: CASSSRTGRSTGELFF
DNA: TGCGCCAGCAGCTCACGGACAGGGAGGTCCACCGGGGAGCTGTTTTTT

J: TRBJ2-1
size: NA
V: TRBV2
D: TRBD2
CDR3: CASSEGTSGYNEQFF
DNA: TGTGCCAGCAGTGAAGGCACTAGCGGGTACAATGAGCAGTTCTTC

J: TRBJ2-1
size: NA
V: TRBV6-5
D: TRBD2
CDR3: CASRPGLAHREQFF
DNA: TGTGCCAGCAGGCCGGGACTAGCCCACAGGGAGCAGTTCTTC

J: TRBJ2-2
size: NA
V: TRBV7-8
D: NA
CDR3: CASSLGPRGTGELFF
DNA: TGTGCCAGCAGCCTCGGACCTAGGGGCACCGGGGAGCTGTTTTTT

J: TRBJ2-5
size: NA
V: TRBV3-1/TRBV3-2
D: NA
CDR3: CASSQEGRGWTETQYF
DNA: TGTGCCAGCAGCCAGGAGGGACGGGGGTGGACAGAGACCCAGTACTTC

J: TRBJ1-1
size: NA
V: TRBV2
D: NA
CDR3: CASLQGFTEAFF
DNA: TGTGCCAGCCTACAGGGTTTCACTGAAGCTTTCTTT

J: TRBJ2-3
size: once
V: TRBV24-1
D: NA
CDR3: CATSDWAPPGTFTQYF
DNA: TGTGCCACCAGTGATTGGGCCCCCCCCGGAACTTTTACGCAGTATTTT

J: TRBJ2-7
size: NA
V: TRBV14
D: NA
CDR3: CASSLTSKEGEQYF
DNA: TGTGCCAGCAGCCTGACAAGTAAGGAGGGCGAGCAGTACTTC

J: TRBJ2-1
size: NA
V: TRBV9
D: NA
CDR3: CASSVAEGEQFF
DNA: TGTGCCAGCAGCGTAGCGGAGGGGGAGCAGTTCTTC

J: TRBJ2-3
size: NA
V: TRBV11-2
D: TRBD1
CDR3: CASSQPRTGAGDTQYF
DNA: TGTGCCAGCAGCCAACCCCGGACAGGGGCTGGGGATACGCAGTATTTT

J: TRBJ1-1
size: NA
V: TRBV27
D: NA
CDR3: CASSGVGGVGTEAFF
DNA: TGTGCCAGCAGTGGTGTGGGCGGGGTCGGCACTGAAGCTTTCTTT

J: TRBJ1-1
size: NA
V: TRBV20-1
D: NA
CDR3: CSASSQGITEAFF
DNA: TGCAGTGCTAGTAGTCAGGGGATAACTGAAGCTTTCTTT

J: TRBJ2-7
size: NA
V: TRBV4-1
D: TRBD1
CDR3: CASSGPGQGVREQYF
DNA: TGCGCCAGCAGCGGACCGGGACAGGGCGTTCGTGAGCAGTACTTC

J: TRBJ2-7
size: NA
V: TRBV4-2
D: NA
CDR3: CASSQVRGKDYYEQYF
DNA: TGTGCCAGCAGCCAAGTAAGAGGGAAGGACTACTACGAGCAGTACTTC

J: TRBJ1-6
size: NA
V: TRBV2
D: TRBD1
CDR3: CASSESQGGSPLHF
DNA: TGTGCCAGCAGTGAAAGTCAGGGGGGTTCACCCCTCCACTTT

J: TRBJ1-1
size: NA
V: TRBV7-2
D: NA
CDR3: CASSVDSGMTEAFF
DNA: TGTGCCAGCAGCGTAGACAGTGGTATGACTGAAGCTTTCTTT

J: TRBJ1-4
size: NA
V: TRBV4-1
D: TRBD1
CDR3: CASSHTIGTGRGKLFF
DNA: TGCGCCAGCAGCCATACTATCGGGACAGGGAGAGGCAAACTGTTTTTT

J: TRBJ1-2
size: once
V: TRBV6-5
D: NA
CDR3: CASSETDSHGYTF
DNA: TGTGCCAGCAGCGAGACAGACTCCCATGGCTACACCTTC

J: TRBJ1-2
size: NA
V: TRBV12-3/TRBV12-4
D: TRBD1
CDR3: CASSGTGGGYTF
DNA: TGTGCCAGTTCGGGGACAGGGGGAGGCTACACCTTC

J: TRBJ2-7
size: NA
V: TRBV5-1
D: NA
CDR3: CASSLRVSTGSTSTYEQYF
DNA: TGCGCCAGCAGCCTTAGAGTGAGTACCGGGTCTACCTCCACCTACGAGCAGTACTTC

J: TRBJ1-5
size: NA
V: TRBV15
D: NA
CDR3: CATSIGGVQPQHF
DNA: TGTGCCACCAGCATTGGCGGCGTTCAGCCCCAGCATTTT